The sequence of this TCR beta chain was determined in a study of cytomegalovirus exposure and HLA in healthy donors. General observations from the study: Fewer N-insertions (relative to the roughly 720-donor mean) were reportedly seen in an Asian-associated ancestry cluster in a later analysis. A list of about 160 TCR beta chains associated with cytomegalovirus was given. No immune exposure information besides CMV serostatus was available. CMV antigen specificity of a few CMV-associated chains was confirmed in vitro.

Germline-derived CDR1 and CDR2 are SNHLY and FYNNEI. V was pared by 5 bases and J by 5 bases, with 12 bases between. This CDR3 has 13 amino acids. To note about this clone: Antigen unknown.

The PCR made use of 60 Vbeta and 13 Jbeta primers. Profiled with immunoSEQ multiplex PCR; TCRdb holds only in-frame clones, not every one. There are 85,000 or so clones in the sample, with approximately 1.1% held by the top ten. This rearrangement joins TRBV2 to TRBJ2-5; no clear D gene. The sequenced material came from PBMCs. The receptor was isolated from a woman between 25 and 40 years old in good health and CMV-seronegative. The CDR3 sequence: CASSLGLRETQYF. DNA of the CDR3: TGTGCCAGCAGTCTAGGCCTAAGGGAGACCCAGTACTTC.